These T cell receptor beta chains were read from a single sample in a study of vaccination effects on CD4 cells after COVID-19. Method: immunoSEQ multiplex PCR; TCRdb's copy keeps in-frame clones and lacks some. The sample has about 66,000 clones, approximately 80% seen once; the top ten hold 2.4%. The antigens for these receptors are not known. This specimen consisted of CD4+ T cells from PBMCs cultured without peptide, obtained after COVID-19 vaccination. The receptors derive from a human donor who received a COVID-19 vaccine. Each CDR3 is given with its conserved first and last residue. The D gene is left open where the match is weak. Not all rows give a size; the values are once, few, many and, for expanded clones, a class.

V: TRBV24-1; size: .; J: TRBJ2-5; D: .; DNA: TGTGCCACCAGTGACATGTCCCAGGGGCGGCTGGAGACCCAGTACTTC; CDR3: CATSDMSQGRLETQYF
V: TRBV5-1; size: once; J: TRBJ2-3; D: .; DNA: TGCGCCAGCAGCTACGGCGCAGGTGGAGATACGCAGTATTTT; CDR3: CASSYGAGGDTQYF
V: TRBV27; size: .; J: TRBJ2-1; D: .; DNA: TGTGCCAGCACCCTGGGGGGGCCCTCCTACAATGAGCAGTTCTTC; CDR3: CASTLGGPSYNEQFF
V: TRBV6-6; size: .; J: TRBJ2-5; D: .; DNA: TGTGCCAGCATGGAGTTCGTTCGCGAGACCCAGTACTTC; CDR3: CASMEFVRETQYF
V: TRBV19; size: .; J: TRBJ1-2; D: .; DNA: TGTGCCAGTAGTATTTCGACAGCTTCTAACTATGGCTACACCTTC; CDR3: CASSISTASNYGYTF
V: TRBV5-6; size: .; J: TRBJ2-3; D: .; DNA: TGTGCCAGCAGCTTCGGTTCAATGGCAAGAGATACGCAGTATTTT; CDR3: CASSFGSMARDTQYF
V: TRBV6-4; size: .; J: TRBJ1-5; D: .; DNA: TGTGCCAGCAGCGAAACAGACGACAATCAGCCCCAGCATTTT; CDR3: CASSETDDNQPQHF
V: TRBV6-5; size: .; J: TRBJ1-2; D: TRBD1; DNA: TGTGCCAGCAGAGTGGACAGGGTGGTTGGCTACACCTTC; CDR3: CASRVDRVVGYTF
V: TRBV12-5; size: few; J: TRBJ1-1; D: .; DNA: TGTGCTAGTGTCCTGGACGGTTTCACTGAAGCTTTCTTT; CDR3: CASVLDGFTEAFF
V: TRBV19; size: .; J: TRBJ2-3; D: .; DNA: TGTGCCAGTAGTCATAGCGGCACAGATACGCAGTATTTT; CDR3: CASSHSGTDTQYF
V: TRBV7-6; size: .; J: TRBJ2-3; D: TRBD1; DNA: TGTGCCAGCAGCACCGGGACAGGGAGCACAGATACGCAGTATTTT; CDR3: CASSTGTGSTDTQYF
V: TRBV12-3/TRBV12-4; size: .; J: TRBJ2-5; D: .; DNA: TGTGCCAGCAGTTTGGGAGAGACCCAGTACTTC; CDR3: CASSLGETQYF
V: TRBV14; size: .; J: TRBJ2-1; D: TRBD1; DNA: TGTGCCAGCACAGACAGGGTAGGCAATGAGCAGTTCTTC; CDR3: CASTDRVGNEQFF
V: TRBV5-1; size: .; J: TRBJ1-4; D: TRBD1; DNA: TGCGCCAGCAGCTTGAGGGGACAGGGGGACGAAAAACTGTTTTTT; CDR3: CASSLRGQGDEKLFF
V: TRBV12-3/TRBV12-4; size: .; J: TRBJ1-1; D: .; DNA: TGTGCCACTTACAGGGTTGAGGCCACTGAAGCTTTCTTT; CDR3: CATYRVEATEAFF
V: TRBV7-2; size: .; J: TRBJ1-5; D: TRBD1; DNA: TGTGCCAGCAGCTGGGGACAGGGAGGCAATCAGCCCCAGCATTTT; CDR3: CASSWGQGGNQPQHF
V: TRBV28; size: few; J: TRBJ2-1; D: .; DNA: TGTGCCAGCAGTTTATCTTACAATGAGCAGTTCTTC; CDR3: CASSLSYNEQFF
V: TRBV19; size: .; J: TRBJ1-2; D: .; DNA: TGTGCCAGTAGTCCCCTGGACAGAACTAACTATGGCTACACCTTC; CDR3: CASSPLDRTNYGYTF
V: TRBV19; size: .; J: TRBJ1-2; D: TRBD1; DNA: TGTGCCAGTAGCATATACGCAGGGGGCAACTATGGCTACACCTTC; CDR3: CASSIYAGGNYGYTF
V: TRBV5-6; size: .; J: TRBJ2-3; D: TRBD2; DNA: TGTGCCAGCAGCTTGGGGGGCAGCGGGGAGAGCACAGATACGCAGTATTTT; CDR3: CASSLGGSGESTDTQYF
V: TRBV5-8; size: .; J: TRBJ1-1; D: .; DNA: TGTGCCAGCCCTTCCGTGGGGGGGAACACTGAAGCTTTCTTT; CDR3: CASPSVGGNTEAFF
V: TRBV21-1; size: .; J: TRBJ2-1; D: .; DNA: TGTGCCAGCAGCAAAGTCCCGGTCAGGACTAGCGGGGGTCGGATCTACAATGAGCAGTTCTTC; CDR3: CASSKVPVRTSGGRIYNEQFF
V: TRBV28; size: .; J: TRBJ1-4; D: TRBD1; DNA: TGTGCCAGCAGTTCCCCGGCTCGTCAAACCGGGACAGGGGGCGCATCTGAAAAACTGTTTTTT; CDR3: CASSSPARQTGTGGASEKLFF
V: TRBV19; size: few; J: TRBJ1-1; D: .; DNA: TGTGCCAGTAGTATTTGGAGCAGGGACACTGAAGCTTTCTTT; CDR3: CASSIWSRDTEAFF
V: TRBV24-1; size: .; J: TRBJ2-3; D: .; DNA: TGTGCCACCCGATCCCGGGTTACAGATACGCAGTATTTT; CDR3: CATRSRVTDTQYF
V: TRBV4-1; size: .; J: TRBJ2-1; D: .; DNA: TGCGCCAGCAGCCAAGGAGTCCTCGCTAACTCCTTTGGCGATGAGCAGTTCTTC; CDR3: CASSQGVLANSFGDEQFF
V: TRBV7-8; size: .; J: TRBJ2-5; D: TRBD1; DNA: TGTGCCAGCAGCTTAGGGCGGACAGGGCCATCCCAAGAGACCCAGTACTTC; CDR3: CASSLGRTGPSQETQYF
V: TRBV12-3/TRBV12-4; size: .; J: TRBJ2-1; D: .; DNA: TGTGCCAGCAGTTCCCTACCGGGCAATGAGCAGTTCTTC; CDR3: CASSSLPGNEQFF
V: TRBV4-1; size: few; J: TRBJ2-6; D: .; DNA: TGCGCCAGCAGCCAAGATTATTGGGCCTCTGGGGCCAACGTCCTGACTTTC; CDR3: CASSQDYWASGANVLTF
V: TRBV3-1/TRBV3-2; size: .; J: TRBJ2-2; D: .; DNA: TGTGCCCCCGAAGAAAGCACCGGGGAGCTGTTTTTT; CDR3: CAPEESTGELFF
V: TRBV2; size: .; J: TRBJ2-3; D: .; DNA: TGTGCCAGCAGTGGCGGGGGCTCTAATACGCAGTATTTT; CDR3: CASSGGGSNTQYF
V: TRBV5-5; size: .; J: TRBJ2-1; D: TRBD1; DNA: TGTGCCAGCAGCTCCCACGACAGGGTCACCTACAATGAGCAGTTCTTC; CDR3: CASSSHDRVTYNEQFF
V: TRBV18; size: .; J: TRBJ1-1; D: .; DNA: TGTGCCAGCTCACCCACCCTTGTTTTGGGGAGCGGTGCGGACACTGAAGCTTTCTTT; CDR3: CASSPTLVLGSGADTEAFF
V: TRBV10-3; size: .; J: TRBJ2-2; D: .; DNA: TGTGCCATCACAAACAGCCCCGGGGAGCTGTTTTTT; CDR3: CAITNSPGELFF
V: TRBV6-5; size: few; J: TRBJ1-2; D: .; DNA: TGTGCCAGCAGAGGAAGGACGGCAAGCTATGGCTACACCTTC; CDR3: CASRGRTASYGYTF
V: TRBV2; size: .; J: TRBJ1-5; D: TRBD1; DNA: TGTGCCAGCAGATCCCCGCCAGGGGGTAAAAATAGCAATCAGCCCCAGCATTTT; CDR3: CASRSPPGGKNSNQPQHF
V: TRBV7-9; size: .; J: TRBJ2-5; D: TRBD2; DNA: TGTGCCAGCAGCTTAGCAGCGGGGGGCCAAGAGACCCAGTACTTC; CDR3: CASSLAAGGQETQYF
V: TRBV24-1; size: .; J: TRBJ2-1; D: .; DNA: TGTGCCACCAGTGATTCCGGCACCGTCTCGTTCTTC; CDR3: CATSDSGTVSFF
V: TRBV30; size: .; J: TRBJ2-2; D: .; DNA: TGTGCCTGGAGTGCGACATCGAACACCGGGGAGCTGTTTTTT; CDR3: CAWSATSNTGELFF
V: TRBV14; size: .; J: TRBJ1-1; D: .; DNA: TGTGCCAGCAGCCAAGCGTGGGGTGGCACTGAAGCTTTCTTT; CDR3: CASSQAWGGTEAFF
V: TRBV11-1; size: .; J: TRBJ1-2; D: .; DNA: TGTGCCAGCAGCTTCGACAGAACCTCCTATGGCTACACCTTC; CDR3: CASSFDRTSYGYTF
V: TRBV3-1/TRBV3-2; size: .; J: TRBJ1-1; D: .; DNA: TGTGCCAGCAGCCAAGGAGCACCGCCTAACACTGAAGCTTTCTTT; CDR3: CASSQGAPPNTEAFF
V: TRBV6-2/TRBV6-3; size: .; J: TRBJ2-4; D: TRBD2; DNA: TGTGCCAGCAGTCCAAGGACTAGCGGGGATAAAAACATTCAGTACTTC; CDR3: CASSPRTSGDKNIQYF
V: TRBV9; size: .; J: TRBJ2-1; D: .; DNA: TGTGCCAGCAGTTCCGGGACAACCAGAGTAAATGAGCAGTTCTTC; CDR3: CASSSGTTRVNEQFF
V: TRBV2; size: .; J: TRBJ2-5; D: .; DNA: TGTGCCAGCAGTGGTAGGGCGTACCCCCACCAAGAGACCCAGTACTTC; CDR3: CASSGRAYPHQETQYF
V: TRBV7-3; size: .; J: TRBJ1-2; D: .; DNA: TGTGCCAGCAGCGAGGGATTTGGCTACACCTTC; CDR3: CASSEGFGYTF